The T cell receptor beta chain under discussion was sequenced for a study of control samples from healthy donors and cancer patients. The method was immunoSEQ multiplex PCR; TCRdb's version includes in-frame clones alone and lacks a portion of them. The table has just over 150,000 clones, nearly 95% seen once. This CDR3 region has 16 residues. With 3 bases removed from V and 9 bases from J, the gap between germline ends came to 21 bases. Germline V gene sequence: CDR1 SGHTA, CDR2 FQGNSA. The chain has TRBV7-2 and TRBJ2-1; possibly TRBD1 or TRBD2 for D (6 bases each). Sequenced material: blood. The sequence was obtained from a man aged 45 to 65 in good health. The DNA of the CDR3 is TGTGCCAGCAGCTTCAGGTGGGGGGCCGGGGGTAGTGAGCAGTTCTTC. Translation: CASSFRWGAGGSEQFF.